This T cell receptor (beta chain) was retrieved from a study of identical twins. The CDR3 extends over 16 amino acids. V lost 4 bases, J lost 4 bases, and 8 bases stayed unmatched. CDR1 is LNHNV, CDR2 YYDKDF, per germline (reference sequence). TCRdb re-analysed the 5' RACE reads in MiXCR, keeping a single row per CDR3 protein. There are hundreds of thousands of distinct CDR3 sequences in the sample; roughly 7.2% occur only once, and less than 2% lies in the top ten. Ten or more counts support this clonotype. These records were also assigned to another study, of yellow fever vaccine responses in identical twins.

This TCR came from a woman younger than 30 in good health. This chain links TRBV15 with TRBJ1-2, with 11 bases that match TRBD1. The sample comprised PBMCs. CDR3 in amino acids: CATSTRTGGDGYGYTF. DNA for the CDR3: TGTGCCACCAGCACGAGGACAGGGGGCGACGGCTATGGCTACACCTTC.